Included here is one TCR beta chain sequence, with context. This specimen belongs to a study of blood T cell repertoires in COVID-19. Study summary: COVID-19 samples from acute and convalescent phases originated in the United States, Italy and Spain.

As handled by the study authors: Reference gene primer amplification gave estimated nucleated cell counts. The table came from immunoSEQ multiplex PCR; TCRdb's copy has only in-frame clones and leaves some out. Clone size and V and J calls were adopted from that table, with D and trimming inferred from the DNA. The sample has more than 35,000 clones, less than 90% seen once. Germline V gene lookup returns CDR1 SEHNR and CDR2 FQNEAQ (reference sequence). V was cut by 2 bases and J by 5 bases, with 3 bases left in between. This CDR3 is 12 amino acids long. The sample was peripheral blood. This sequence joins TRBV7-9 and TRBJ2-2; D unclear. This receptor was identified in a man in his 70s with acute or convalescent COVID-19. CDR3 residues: CASSLQTGELFF. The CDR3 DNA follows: TGTGCCAGCAGCTTACAAACCGGGGAGCTGTTTTTT.